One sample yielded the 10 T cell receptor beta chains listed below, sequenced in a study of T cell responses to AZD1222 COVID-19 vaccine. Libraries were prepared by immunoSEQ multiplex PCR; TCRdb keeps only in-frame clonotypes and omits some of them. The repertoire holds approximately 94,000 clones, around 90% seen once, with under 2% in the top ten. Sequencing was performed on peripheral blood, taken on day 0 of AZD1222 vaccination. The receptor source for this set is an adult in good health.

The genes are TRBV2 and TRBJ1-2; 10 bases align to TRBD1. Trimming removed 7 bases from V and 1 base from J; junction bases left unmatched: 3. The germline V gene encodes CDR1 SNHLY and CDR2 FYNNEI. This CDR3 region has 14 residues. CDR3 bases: TGTGCCAGCACCGGGACAGGGGATAACTATGGCTACACCTTC. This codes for CASTGTGDNYGYTF.

The chain's CDR3 is CASSSSMGGYEQYF. CDR3 nucleotides: TGTGCCAGCAGCTCTTCGATGGGAGGGTACGAGCAGTACTTC. J is TRBJ2-7 and V is TRBV11-2; 7 nucleotides line up with TRBD2. J was trimmed by 4 bases and V by 4 bases; bases with no gene match: 7. Germline CDR1 SGHAT, CDR2 FQNNGV. The CDR3 extends over 14 amino acids.

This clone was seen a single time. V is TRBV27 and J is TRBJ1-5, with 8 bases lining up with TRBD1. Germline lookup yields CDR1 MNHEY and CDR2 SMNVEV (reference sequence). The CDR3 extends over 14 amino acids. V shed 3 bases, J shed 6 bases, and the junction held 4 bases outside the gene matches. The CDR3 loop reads CASSFTGGFQPQHF. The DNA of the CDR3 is TGTGCCAGCAGTTTTACAGGGGGATTTCAGCCCCAGCATTTT.

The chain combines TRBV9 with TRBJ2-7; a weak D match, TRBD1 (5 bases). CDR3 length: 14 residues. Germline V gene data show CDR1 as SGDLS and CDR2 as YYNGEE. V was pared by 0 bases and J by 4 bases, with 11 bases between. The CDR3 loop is CASSVGLGLYEQYF. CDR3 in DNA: TGTGCCAGCAGCGTAGGTTTGGGGCTTTACGAGCAGTACTTC.

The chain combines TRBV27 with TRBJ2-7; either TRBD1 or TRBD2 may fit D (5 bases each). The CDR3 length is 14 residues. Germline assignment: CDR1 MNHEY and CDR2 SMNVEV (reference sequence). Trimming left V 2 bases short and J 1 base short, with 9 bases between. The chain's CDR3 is CASSLRDGSYEQYF. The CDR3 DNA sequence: TGTGCCAGCAGTTTACGGGACGGATCCTACGAGCAGTACTTC.

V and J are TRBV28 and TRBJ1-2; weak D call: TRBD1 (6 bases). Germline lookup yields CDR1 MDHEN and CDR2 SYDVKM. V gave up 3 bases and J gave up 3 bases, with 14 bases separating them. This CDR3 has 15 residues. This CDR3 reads CASSFGQGTDYGYTF. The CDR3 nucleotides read TGTGCCAGCAGTTTCGGGCAGGGGACGGACTATGGCTACACCTTC.

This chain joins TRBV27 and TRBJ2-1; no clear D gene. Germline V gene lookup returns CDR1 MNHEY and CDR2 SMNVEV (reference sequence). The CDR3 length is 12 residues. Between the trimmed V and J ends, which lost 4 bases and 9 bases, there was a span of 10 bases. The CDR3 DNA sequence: TGTGCCAGCAGTTCTTTGGGTGCTGAGCAGTTCTTC. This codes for CASSSLGAEQFF.

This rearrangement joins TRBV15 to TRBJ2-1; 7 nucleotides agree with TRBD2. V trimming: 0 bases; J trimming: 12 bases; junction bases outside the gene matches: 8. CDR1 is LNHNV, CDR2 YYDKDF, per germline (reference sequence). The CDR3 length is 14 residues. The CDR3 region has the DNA TGTGCCACCAGCAGAGATCGGGGGGAGCCAGGGCAGTTCTTC. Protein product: CATSRDRGEPGQFF.

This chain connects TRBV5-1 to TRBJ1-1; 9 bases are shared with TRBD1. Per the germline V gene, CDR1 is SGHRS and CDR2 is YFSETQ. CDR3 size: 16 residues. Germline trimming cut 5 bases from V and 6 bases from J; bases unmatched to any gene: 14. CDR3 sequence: CASSLAAARQGAEAFF. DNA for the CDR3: TGCGCCAGCAGTTTAGCCGCGGCGAGACAGGGGGCTGAAGCTTTCTTT.

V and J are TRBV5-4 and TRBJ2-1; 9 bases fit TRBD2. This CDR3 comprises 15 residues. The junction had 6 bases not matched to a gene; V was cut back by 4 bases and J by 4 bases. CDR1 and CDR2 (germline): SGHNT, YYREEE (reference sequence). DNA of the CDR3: TGTGCCAGCAGCCCCGGACTAGCGACTTACAATGAGCAGTTCTTC. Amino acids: CASSPGLATYNEQFF.